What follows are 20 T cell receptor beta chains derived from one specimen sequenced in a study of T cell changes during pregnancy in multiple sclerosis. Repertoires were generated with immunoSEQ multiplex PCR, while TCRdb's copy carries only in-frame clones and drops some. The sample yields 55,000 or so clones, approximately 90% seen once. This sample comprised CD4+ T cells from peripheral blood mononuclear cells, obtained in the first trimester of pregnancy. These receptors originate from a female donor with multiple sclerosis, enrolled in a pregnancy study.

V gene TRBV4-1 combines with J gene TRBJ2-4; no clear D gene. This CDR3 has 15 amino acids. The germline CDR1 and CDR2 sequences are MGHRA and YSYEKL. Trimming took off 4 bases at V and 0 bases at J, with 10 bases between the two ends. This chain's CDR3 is CASSPWALAKNIQYF. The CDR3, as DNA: TGCGCCAGCAGCCCCTGGGCCTTAGCCAAAAACATTCAGTACTTC.

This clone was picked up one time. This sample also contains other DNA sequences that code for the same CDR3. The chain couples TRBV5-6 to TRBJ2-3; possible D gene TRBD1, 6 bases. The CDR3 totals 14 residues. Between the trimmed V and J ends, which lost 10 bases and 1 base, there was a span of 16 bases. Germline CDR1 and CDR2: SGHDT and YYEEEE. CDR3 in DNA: TGTGCCGCGGGCAAAGCAGGGGGCACAGATACGCAGTATTTT. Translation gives CAAGKAGGTDTQYF. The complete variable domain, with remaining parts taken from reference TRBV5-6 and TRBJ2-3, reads DAGVTQSPTHLIKTRGQQVTLRCSPKSGHDTVSWYQQALGQGPQFIFQYYEEEERQRGNFPDRFSGHQFPNYSSELNVNALLLGDSALYLCAAGKAGGTDTQYFGPGTRLTVL.

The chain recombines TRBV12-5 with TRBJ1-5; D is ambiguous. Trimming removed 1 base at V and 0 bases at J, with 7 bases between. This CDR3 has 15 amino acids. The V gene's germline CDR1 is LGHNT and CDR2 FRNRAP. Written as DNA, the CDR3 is TGTGCTAGTGGTTTGGGAGAGTATAGCAATCAGCCCCAGCATTTT. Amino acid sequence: CASGLGEYSNQPQHF.

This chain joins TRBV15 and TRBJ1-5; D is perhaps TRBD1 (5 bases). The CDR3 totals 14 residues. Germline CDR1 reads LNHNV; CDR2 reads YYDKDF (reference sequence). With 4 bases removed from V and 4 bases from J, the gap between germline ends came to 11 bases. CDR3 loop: CATSKHRGNQPQHF. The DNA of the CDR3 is TGTGCCACCAGCAAACACCGGGGGAATCAGCCCCAGCATTTT.

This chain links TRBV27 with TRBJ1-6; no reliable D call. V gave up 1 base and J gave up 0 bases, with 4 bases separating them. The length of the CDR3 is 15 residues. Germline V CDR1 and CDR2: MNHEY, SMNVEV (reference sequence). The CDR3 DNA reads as TGTGCCAGCAGTTTATTGAGCTCCTATAATTCACCCCTCCACTTT. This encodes CASSLLSSYNSPLHF.

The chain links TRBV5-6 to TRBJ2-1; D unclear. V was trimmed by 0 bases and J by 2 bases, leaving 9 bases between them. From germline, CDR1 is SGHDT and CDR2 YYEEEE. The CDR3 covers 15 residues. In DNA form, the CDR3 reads TGTGCCAGCAGCTTGGAACCAAACACCTACAATGAGCAGTTCTTC. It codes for CASSLEPNTYNEQFF.

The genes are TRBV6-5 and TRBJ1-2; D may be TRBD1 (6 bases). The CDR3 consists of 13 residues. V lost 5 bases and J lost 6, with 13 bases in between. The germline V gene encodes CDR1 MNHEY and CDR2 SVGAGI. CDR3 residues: CASSHRVSNGYTF. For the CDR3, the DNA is TGTGCCAGCAGTCACAGGGTCTCGAATGGCTACACCTTC.

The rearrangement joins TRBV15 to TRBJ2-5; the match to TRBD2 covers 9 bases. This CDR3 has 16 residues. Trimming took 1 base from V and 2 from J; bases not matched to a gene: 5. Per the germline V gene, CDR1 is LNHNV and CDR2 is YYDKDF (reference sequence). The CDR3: CATSRGSSGAQETQYF. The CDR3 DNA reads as TGTGCCACCAGCAGAGGGTCTAGCGGGGCGCAAGAGACCCAGTACTTC.

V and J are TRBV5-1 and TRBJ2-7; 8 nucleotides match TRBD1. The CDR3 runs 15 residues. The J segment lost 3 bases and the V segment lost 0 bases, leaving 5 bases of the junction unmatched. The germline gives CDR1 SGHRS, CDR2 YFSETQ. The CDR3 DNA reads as TGCGCCAGCAGCTTGGGGAGGACAGGGATCTACGAGCAGTACTTC. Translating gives CASSLGRTGIYEQYF.

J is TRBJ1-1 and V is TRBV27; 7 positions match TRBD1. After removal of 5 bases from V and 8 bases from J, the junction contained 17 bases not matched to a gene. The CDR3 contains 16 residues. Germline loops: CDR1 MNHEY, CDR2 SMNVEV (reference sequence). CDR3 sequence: CASSPRTGPHRFEAFF. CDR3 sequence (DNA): TGTGCCAGCAGTCCCCGGACAGGCCCCCATAGGTTCGAAGCTTTCTTT.

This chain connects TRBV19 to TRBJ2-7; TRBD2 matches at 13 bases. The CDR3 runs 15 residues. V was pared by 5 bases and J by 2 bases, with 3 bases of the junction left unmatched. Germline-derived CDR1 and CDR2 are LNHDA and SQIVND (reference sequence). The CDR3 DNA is TGTGCCAGTAGTGAGACTAGCGGGAGGCCCTACGAGCAGTACTTC. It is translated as CASSETSGRPYEQYF.

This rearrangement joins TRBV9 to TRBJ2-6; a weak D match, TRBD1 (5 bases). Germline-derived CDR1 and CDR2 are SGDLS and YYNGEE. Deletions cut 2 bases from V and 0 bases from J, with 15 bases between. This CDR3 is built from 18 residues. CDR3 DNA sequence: TGTGCCAGCAGCGTTTCGACAGAAGGTTACTCTGGGGCCAACGTCCTGACTTTC. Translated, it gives CASSVSTEGYSGANVLTF. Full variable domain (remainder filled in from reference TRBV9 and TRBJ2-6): DSGVTQTPKHLITATGQRVTLRCSPRSGDLSVYWYQQSLDQGLQFLIQYYNGEERAKGNILERFSAQQFPDLHSELNLSSLELGDSALYFCASSVSTEGYSGANVLTFGAGSRLTVL.

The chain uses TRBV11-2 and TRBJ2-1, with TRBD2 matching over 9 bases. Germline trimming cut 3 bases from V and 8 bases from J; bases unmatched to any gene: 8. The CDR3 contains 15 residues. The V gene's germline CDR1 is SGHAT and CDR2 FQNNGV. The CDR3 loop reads CASSFRREGPHEQFF. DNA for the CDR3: TGTGCCAGCAGCTTTAGGCGGGAGGGCCCCCATGAGCAGTTCTTC. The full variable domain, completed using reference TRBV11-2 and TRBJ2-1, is EAGVAQSPRYKIIEKRQSVAFWCNPISGHATLYWYQQILGQGPKLLIQFQNNGVVDDSQLPKDRFSAERLKGVDSTLKIQPAKLEDSAVYLCASSFRREGPHEQFFGPGTRLTVL.

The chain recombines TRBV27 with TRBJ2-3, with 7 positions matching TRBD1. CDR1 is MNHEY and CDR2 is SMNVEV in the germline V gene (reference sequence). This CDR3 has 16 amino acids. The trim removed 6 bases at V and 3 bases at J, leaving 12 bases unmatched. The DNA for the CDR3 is TGTGCCAGCAGGTATAGAGGGGGCTTAGAAACAGATACGCAGTATTTT. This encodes CASRYRGGLETDTQYF.

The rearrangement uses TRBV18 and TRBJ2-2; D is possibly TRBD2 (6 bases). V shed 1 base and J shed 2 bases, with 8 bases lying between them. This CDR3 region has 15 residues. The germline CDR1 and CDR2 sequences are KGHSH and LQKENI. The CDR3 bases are TGTGCCAGCTCACCACGGGACTTTAACACCGGGGAGCTGTTTTTT. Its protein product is CASSPRDFNTGELFF.

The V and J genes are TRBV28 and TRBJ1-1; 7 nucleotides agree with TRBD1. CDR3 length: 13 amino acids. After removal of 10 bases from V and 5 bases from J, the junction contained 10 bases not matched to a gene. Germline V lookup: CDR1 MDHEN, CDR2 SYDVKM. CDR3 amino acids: CATHRGPRTEAFF. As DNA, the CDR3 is TGTGCCACCCACAGGGGTCCGAGGACTGAAGCTTTCTTT.

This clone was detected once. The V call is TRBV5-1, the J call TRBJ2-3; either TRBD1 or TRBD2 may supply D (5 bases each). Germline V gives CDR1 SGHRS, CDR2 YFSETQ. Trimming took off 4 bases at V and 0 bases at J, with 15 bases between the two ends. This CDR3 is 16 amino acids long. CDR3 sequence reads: CASSLGQDSSTDTQYF. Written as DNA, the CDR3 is TGCGCCAGCAGCCTGGGGCAGGACTCTAGCACAGATACGCAGTATTTT.

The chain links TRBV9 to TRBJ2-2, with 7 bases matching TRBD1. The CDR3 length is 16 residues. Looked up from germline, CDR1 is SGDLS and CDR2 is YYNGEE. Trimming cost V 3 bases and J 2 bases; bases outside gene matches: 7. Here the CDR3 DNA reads TGTGCCAGCAGCGCGGCGGACAGGACTAACACCGGGGAGCTGTTTTTT. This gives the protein CASSAADRTNTGELFF. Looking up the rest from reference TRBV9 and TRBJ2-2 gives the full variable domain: DSGVTQTPKHLITATGQRVTLRCSPRSGDLSVYWYQQSLDQGLQFLIQYYNGEERAKGNILERFSAQQFPDLHSELNLSSLELGDSALYFCASSAADRTNTGELFFGEGSRLTVL.

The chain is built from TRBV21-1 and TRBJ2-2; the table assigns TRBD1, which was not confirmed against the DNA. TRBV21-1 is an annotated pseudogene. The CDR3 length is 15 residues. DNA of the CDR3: TGTGCCAGCAGCGACGGGACAGGGGTGGCCGGGGAGCTGTTTTTT. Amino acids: CASSDGTGVAGELFF.

CDR3 nucleotide sequence: TGTGCCAGCACAGGGTCCGGGGAGCTGTTTTTT. It specifies CASTGSGELFF. The gene calls are TRBV4-2 and TRBJ2-2; D perhaps matches TRBD1 (5 bases). This CDR3 is built from 11 residues. V shed 7 bases and J shed 6 bases, with 6 bases lying between them. The germline gives CDR1 LGHNA, CDR2 YNFKEQ.